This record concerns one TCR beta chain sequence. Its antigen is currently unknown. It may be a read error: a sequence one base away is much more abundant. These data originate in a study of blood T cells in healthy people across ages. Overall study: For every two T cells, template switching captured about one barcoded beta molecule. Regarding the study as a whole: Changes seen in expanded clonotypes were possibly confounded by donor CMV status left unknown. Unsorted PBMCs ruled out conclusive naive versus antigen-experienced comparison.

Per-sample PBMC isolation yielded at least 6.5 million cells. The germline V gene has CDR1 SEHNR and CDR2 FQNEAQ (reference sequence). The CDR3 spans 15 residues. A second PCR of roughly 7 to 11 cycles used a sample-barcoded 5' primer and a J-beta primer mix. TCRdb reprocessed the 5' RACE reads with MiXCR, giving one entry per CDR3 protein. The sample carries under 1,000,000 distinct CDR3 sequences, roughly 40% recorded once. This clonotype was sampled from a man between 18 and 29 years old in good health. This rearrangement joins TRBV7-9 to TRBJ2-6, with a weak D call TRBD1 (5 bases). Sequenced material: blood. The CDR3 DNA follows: TGTGCCAGCAGCCCACAAAGGTTTGGGGCCATCGTCCTGACTTTC. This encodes CASSPQRFGAIVLTF.